The 3 T cell receptor beta chains given below trace back to one sample, sequenced in a study of T cells in Graves' hyperthyroidism and ophthalmopathy. Authors of the study amplified TCR beta CDR3 regions from RNA transcripts. HTBI primers were the set used in a first-round RT-PCR of the TCR CDR3. TCRdb called the multiplex PCR reads again in MiXCR, with one record for every CDR3 protein. The sample lists hundreds of thousands of distinct CDR3 sequences, roughly 14% seen once, with about 4% in the top ten. The sequenced sample consisted of blood. These receptors originate from a woman aged 35 to 49 with Graves' ophthalmopathy.

This clonotype was detected many times. The chain is built from TRBV12-3 or TRBV12-4 and TRBJ1-1, with TRBD1 matching over 7 bases. The V gene end was trimmed by 7 bases and the J gene end by 4 bases; junction bases not matched to a gene: 6. The CDR3 covers 13 residues. The DNA for the CDR3 is TGTGCCAGCACCCTCGGGACAGTCACTGAAGCTTTCTTT. Amino acids: CASTLGTVTEAFF.

This clonotype was picked up many times. The rearrangement joins TRBV11-2 to TRBJ1-2; tentative D call: TRBD1 (6 bases). Trimming removed 8 bases at V and 2 bases at J, with 15 bases between. The germline V gene encodes CDR1 SGHAT and CDR2 FQNNGV. The CDR3 spans 14 residues. The CDR3: CASSLLGANYGYTF. CDR3 DNA sequence: TGTGCCAGCTCTCTTTTGGGGGCGAACTATGGCTACACCTTC.

This clonotype was observed at least ten times. The chain links TRBV28 to TRBJ2-7, with D possibly called TRBD1 or TRBD2 (5 bases each). From germline, CDR1 is MDHEN and CDR2 SYDVKM. CDR3 length: 13 residues. V shed 2 bases and J shed 5 bases, with 10 bases lying between them. The CDR3 region is CASSLAGTNEQYF. CDR3 DNA sequence: TGTGCCAGCAGTTTAGCAGGGACGAACGAGCAGTACTTC. Filled out from reference TRBV28 and TRBJ2-7, the complete variable domain reads DVKVTQSSRYLVKRTGEKVFLECVQDMDHENMFWYRQDPGLGLRLIYFSYDVKMKEKGDIPEGYSVSREKKERFSLILESASTNQTSMYLCASSLAGTNEQYFGPGTRLTVT.